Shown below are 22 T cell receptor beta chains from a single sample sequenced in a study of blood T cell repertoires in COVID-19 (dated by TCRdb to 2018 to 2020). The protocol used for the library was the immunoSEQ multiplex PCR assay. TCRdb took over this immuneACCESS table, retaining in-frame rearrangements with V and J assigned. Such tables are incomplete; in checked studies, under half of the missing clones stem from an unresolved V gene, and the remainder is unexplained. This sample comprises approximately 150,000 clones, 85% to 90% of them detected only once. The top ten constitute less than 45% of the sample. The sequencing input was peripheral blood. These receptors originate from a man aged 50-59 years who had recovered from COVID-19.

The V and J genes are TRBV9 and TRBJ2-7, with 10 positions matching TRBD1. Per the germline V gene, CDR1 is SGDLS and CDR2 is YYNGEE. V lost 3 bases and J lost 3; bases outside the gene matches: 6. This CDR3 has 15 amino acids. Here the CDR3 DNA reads TGTGCCAGCAGCGGACAGGGGGCCTCCGACTACGAGCAGTACTTC. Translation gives CASSGQGASDYEQYF.

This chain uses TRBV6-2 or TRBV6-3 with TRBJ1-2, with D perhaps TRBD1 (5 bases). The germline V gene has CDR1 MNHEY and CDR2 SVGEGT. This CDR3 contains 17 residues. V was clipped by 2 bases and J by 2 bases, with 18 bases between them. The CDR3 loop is CASSYASGRAPNYGYTF. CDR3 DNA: TGTGCCAGCAGTTACGCCTCGGGCAGGGCACCCAACTATGGCTACACCTTC.

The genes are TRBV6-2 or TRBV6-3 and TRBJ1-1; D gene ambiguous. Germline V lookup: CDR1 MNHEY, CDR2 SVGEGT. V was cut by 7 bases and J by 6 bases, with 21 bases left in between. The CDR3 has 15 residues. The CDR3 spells CASNPPTQVGAEAFF. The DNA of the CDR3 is TGTGCCAGCAACCCACCTACCCAGGTCGGGGCTGAAGCTTTCTTT.

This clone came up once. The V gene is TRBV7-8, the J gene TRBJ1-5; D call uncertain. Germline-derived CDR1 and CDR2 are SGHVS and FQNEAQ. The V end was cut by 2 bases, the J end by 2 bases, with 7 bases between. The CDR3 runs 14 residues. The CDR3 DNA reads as TGTGCCAGCAGCTTATTGTATGGCAATCAGCCCCAGCATTTT. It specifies CASSLLYGNQPQHF.

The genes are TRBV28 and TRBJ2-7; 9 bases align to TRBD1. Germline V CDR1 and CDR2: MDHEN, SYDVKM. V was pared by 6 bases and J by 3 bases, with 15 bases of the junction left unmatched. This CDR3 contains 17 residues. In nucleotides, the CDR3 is TGTGCCAGCAGGCATGTTCGTGGACAGGGGAACTTCTACGAGCAGTACTTC. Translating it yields CASRHVRGQGNFYEQYF.

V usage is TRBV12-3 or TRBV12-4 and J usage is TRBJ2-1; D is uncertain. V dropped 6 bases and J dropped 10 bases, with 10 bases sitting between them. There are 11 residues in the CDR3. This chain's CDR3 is CASRKTDEQFF. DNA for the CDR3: TGTGCCAGCAGAAAAACAGACGAGCAGTTCTTC.

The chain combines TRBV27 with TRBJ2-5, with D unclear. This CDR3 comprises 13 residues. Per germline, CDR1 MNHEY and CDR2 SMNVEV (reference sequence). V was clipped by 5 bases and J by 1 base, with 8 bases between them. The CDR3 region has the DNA TGTGCCAGCAGTGTGGGCCTCCAAGAGACCCAGTACTTC. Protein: CASSVGLQETQYF.

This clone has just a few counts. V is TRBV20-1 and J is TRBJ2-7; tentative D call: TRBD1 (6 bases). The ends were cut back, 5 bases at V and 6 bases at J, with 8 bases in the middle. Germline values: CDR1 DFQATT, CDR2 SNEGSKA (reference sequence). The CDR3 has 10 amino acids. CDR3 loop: CSAYRVEQYF. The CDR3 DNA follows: TGCAGTGCTTACAGGGTCGAGCAGTACTTC.

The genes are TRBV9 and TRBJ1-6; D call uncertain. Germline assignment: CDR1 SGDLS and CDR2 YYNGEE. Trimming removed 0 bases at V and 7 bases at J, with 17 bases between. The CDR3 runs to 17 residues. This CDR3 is CASSVGTVFTGNSPLHF. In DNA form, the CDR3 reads TGTGCCAGCAGCGTAGGGACGGTGTTTACGGGGAATTCACCCCTCCACTTT.

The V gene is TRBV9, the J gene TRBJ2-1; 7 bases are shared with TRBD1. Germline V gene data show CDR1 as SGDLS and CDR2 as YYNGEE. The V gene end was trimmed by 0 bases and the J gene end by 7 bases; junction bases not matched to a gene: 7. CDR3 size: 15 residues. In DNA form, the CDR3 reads TGTGCCAGCAGCGTAGCGACAGGGTGGGGAAATGAGCAGTTCTTC. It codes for CASSVATGWGNEQFF.

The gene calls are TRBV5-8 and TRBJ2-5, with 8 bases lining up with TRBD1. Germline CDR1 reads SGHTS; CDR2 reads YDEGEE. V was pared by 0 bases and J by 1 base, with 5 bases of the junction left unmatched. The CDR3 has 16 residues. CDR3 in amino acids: CASSLGAGGFQETQYF. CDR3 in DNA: TGTGCCAGCAGCTTGGGGGCAGGGGGCTTCCAAGAGACCCAGTACTTC.

The CDR3 DNA reads as TGTGCCAGCAGCCCCGGACAATGGTCCTATAATTCACCCCTCCACTTT. Translation: CASSPGQWSYNSPLHF. The chain is built from TRBV5-6 and TRBJ1-6, with D perhaps TRBD1 (5 bases). The CDR3 totals 16 residues. Germline CDR1 reads SGHDT; CDR2 reads YYEEEE. V lost 4 bases and J lost 1, with 12 bases in between.

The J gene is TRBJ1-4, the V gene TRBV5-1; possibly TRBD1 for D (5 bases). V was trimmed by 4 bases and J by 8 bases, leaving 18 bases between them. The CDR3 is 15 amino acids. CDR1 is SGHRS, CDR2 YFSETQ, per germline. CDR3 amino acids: CASSLRGGSEEKLFF. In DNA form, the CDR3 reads TGCGCCAGCAGCCTAAGGGGTGGTTCCGAAGAAAAACTGTTTTTT.

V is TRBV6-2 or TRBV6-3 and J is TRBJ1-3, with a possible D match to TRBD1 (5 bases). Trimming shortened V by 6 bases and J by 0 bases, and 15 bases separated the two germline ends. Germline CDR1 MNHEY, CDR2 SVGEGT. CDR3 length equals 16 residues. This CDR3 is CASSPGTASSGNTIYF. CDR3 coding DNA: TGTGCCAGCAGCCCCGGGACTGCGAGCTCTGGAAACACCATATATTTT.

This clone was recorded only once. The CDR3 sequence is CASSVGGGRQTQYF. Written as DNA, the CDR3 is TGTGCCAGCAGCGTAGGCGGGGGACGTCAGACCCAGTACTTC. The chain couples TRBV9 to TRBJ2-5; TRBD2 aligns across 7 bases. Unmatched junction bases numbered 5, after V lost 0 bases and J lost 6 bases. CDR1 and CDR2 from the germline V gene are SGDLS and YYNGEE. The CDR3 consists of 14 residues.

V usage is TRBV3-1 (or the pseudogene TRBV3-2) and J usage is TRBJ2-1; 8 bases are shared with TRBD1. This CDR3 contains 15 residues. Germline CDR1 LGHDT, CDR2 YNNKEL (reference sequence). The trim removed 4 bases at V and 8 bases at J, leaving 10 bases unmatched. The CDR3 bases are TGTGCCAGCAGCCGACAGGGGTCCCTTTCCGATGAGCAGTTCTTC. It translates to CASSRQGSLSDEQFF.

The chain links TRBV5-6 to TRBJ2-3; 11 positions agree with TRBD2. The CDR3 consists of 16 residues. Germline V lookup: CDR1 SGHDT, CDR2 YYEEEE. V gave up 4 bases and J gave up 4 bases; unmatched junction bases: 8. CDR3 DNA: TGTGCCAGCAGCGCATTTTCTAGCGGGGGGCCAGATACGCAGTATTTT. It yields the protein CASSAFSSGGPDTQYF.

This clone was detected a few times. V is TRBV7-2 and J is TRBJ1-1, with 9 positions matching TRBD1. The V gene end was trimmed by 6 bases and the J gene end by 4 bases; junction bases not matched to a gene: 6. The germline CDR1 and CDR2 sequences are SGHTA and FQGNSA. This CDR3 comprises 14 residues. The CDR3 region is CASRQATGGTEAFF. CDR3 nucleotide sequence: TGTGCCAGCAGACAAGCGACAGGGGGCACTGAAGCTTTCTTT.

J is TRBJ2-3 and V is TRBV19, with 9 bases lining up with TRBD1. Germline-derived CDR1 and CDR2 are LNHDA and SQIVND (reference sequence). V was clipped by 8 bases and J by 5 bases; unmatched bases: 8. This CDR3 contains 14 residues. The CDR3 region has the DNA TGTGCCAGTGGCTCGGGACAGGGTAAAGATACGCAGTATTTT. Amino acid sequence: CASGSGQGKDTQYF.

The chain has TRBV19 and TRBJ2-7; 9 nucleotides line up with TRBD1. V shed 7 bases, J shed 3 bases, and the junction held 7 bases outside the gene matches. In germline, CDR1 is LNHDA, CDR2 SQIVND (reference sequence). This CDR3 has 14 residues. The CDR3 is CASNTGTGIYEQYF. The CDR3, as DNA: TGTGCCAGTAATACCGGGACAGGGATCTACGAGCAGTACTTC.

CDR3: CASSPNRNTEAFF. As DNA, the CDR3 is TGTGCCAGCAGTCCCAACAGGAACACTGAAGCTTTCTTT. This chain joins TRBV7-3 and TRBJ1-1; D unclear. The CDR3 sequence is 13 residues long. Trimming removed 6 bases from V and 1 base from J, with 9 bases in between. Germline CDR1 and CDR2: SGHTA and FQGTGA.

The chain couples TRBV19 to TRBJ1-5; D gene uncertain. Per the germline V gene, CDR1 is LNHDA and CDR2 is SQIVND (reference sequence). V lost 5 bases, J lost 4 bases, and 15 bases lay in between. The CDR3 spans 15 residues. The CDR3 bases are TGTGCCAGTAGTGCCCTGGAGGGCTTAAATCAGCCCCAGCATTTT. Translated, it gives CASSALEGLNQPQHF.